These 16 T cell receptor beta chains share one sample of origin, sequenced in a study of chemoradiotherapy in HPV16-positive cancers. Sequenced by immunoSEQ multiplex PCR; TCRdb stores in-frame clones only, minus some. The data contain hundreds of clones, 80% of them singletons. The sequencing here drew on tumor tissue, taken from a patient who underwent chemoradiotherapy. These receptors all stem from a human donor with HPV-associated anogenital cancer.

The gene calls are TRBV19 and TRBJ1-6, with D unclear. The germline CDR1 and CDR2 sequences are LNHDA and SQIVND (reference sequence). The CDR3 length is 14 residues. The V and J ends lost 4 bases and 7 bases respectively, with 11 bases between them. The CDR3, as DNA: TGTGCCAGTAGTACCGGTCAGCTCAATTCACCCCTCCACTTT. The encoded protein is CASSTGQLNSPLHF.

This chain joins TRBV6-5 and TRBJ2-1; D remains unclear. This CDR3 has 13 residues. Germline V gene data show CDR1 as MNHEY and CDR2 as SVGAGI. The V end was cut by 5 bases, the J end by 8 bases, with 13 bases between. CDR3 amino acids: CASSDPRVDEQFF. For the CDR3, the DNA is TGTGCCAGCAGTGACCCCCGGGTTGATGAGCAGTTCTTC.

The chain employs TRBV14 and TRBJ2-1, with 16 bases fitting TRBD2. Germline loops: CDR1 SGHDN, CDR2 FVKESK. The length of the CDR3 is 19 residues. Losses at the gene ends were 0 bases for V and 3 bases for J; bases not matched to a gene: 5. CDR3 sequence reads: CASSQERGTSGRDYNEQFF. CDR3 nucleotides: TGTGCCAGCAGCCAAGAAAGGGGGACTAGCGGGAGGGACTACAATGAGCAGTTCTTC.

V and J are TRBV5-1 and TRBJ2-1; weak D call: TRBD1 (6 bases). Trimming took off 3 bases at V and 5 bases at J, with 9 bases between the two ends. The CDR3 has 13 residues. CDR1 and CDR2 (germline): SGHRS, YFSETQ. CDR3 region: CASSSTGNNEQFF. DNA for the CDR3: TGCGCCAGCAGCTCGACAGGAAACAATGAGCAGTTCTTC. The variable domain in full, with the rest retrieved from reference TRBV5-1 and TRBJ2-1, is KAGVTQTPRYLIKTRGQQVTLSCSPISGHRSVSWYQQTPGQGLQFLFEYFSETQRNKGNFPGRFSGRQFSNSRSEMNVSTLELGDSALYLCASSSTGNNEQFFGPGTRLTVL.

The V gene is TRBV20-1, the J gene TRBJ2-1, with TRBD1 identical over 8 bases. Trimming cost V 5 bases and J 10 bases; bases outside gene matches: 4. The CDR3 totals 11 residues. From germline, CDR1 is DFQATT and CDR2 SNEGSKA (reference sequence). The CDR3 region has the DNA TGCAGTGCTCGCCGGGACAGGGAGCAGTTCTTC. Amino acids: CSARRDREQFF.

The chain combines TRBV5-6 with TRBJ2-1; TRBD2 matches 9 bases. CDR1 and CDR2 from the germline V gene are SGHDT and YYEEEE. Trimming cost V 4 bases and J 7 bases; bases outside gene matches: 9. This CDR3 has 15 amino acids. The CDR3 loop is CASSMSGGLGNEQFF. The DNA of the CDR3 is TGTGCCAGCAGCATGAGCGGGGGGCTCGGGAATGAGCAGTTCTTC.

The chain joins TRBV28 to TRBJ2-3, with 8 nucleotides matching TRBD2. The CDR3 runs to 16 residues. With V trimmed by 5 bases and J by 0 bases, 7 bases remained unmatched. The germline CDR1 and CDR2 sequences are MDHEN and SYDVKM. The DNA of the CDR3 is TGTGCCAGCAGTACCGGGGGGGCCGATAGCACAGATACGCAGTATTTT. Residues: CASSTGGADSTDTQYF.

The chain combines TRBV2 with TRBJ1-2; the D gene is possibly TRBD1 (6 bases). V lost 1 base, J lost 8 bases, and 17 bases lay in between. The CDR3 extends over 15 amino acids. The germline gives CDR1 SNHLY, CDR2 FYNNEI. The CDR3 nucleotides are TGTGCCAGCAGTGAAGGACGTTTGGCAGGGGACGGCTACACCTTC. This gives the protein CASSEGRLAGDGYTF.

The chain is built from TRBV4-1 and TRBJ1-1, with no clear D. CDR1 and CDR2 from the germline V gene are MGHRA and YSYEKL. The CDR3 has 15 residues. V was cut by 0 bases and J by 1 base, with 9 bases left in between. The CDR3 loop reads CASSQDDDANTEAFF. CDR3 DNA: TGCGCCAGCAGCCAAGACGATGATGCGAACACTGAAGCTTTCTTT.

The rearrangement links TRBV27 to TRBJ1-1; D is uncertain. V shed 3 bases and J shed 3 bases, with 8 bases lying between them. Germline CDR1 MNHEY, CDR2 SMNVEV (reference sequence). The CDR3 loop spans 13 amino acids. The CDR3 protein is CASSFQRYTEAFF. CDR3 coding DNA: TGTGCCAGCAGTTTCCAACGCTACACTGAAGCTTTCTTT.

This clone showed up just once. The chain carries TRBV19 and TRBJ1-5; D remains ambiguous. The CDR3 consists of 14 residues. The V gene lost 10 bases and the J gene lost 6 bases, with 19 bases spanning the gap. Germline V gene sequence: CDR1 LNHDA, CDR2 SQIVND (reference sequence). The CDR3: CATAGAVKTQPQHF. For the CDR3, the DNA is TGTGCCACTGCTGGCGCCGTGAAGACTCAGCCCCAGCATTTT.

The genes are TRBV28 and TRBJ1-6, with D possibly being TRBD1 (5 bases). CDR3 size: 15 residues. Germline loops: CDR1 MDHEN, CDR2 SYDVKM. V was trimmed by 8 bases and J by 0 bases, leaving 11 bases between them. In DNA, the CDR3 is TGTGCCAGCCGGGGGGGAAGCTCCTATAATTCACCCCTCCACTTT. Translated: CASRGGSSYNSPLHF.

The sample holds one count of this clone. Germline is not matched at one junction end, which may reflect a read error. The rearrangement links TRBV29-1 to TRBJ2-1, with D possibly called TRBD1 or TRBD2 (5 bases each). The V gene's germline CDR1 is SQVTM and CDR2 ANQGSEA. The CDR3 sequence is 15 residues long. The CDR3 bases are TGCAGCGTTCTACGGGACCCCGGGACCTACAATGGGCAGTTCTTC. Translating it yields CSVLRDPGTYNGQFF.

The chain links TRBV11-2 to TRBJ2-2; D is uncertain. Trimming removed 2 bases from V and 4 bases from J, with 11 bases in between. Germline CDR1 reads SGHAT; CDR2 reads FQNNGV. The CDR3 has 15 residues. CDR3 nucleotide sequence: TGTGCCAGCAGCTTAACCGTCCTGGGCACCGGGGAGCTGTTTTTT. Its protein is CASSLTVLGTGELFF.

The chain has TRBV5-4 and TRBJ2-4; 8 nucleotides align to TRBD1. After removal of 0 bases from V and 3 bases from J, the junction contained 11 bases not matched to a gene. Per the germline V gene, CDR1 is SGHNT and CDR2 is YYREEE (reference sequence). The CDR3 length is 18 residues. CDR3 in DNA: TGTGCCAGCAGCTTGGGGACAGGGCGGTTTAAGGGCAAAAACATTCAGTACTTC. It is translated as CASSLGTGRFKGKNIQYF.

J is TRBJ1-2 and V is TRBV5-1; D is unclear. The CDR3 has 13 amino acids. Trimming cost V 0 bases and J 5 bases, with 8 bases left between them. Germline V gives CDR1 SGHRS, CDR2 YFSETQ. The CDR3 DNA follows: TGCGCCAGCAGCTTGGACGGGCTATATGGCTACACCTTC. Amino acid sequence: CASSLDGLYGYTF.